This paragraph reports one T cell receptor (beta chain). TCRdb keeps only in-frame clones here, not all; method: immunoSEQ multiplex PCR. The table lists over 350,000 clones, around nine tenths of them singletons. Looked up from germline, CDR1 is MNHEY and CDR2 is SVGAGI. CDR3 length: 13 residues. Losses at the gene ends were 6 bases for V and 7 bases for J; bases not matched to a gene: 7. Everyone who took part was roughly 18 to 89 years old, and they came from about two dozen US areas. This sample was included in a study of blood T cell repertoires in COVID-19. In the study overall: The samples span acute and convalescent COVID-19 from the United States, Italy and Spain.

This TCR derives from a woman aged 50 to 60 who had recovered from COVID-19. Material for sequencing was PBMCs or T cells enriched from blood (not recorded which). This chain joins TRBV6-5 and TRBJ1-2, with TRBD1 identical over 8 bases. The chain's CDR3 is CASSRDRGGGYTF. DNA of the CDR3: TGTGCCAGCAGCCGCGACAGGGGTGGTGGCTACACCTTC.